These T cell receptor beta chains were read from a single sample in a study of T cells after somatic rescue of genetic block. Using immunoSEQ multiplex PCR, the repertoire was profiled, and TCRdb retains in-frame clones only, with some absent. The sample yields 85,000 to 100,000 clones, 85% to 90% seen once. Sequences were obtained from peripheral blood mononuclear cells (PBMCs). All receptors come from a woman between 18 and 29 years old. The CDR3 runs from the conserved cysteine through the conserved F or W. Each record gives: CDR3 protein, V gene.

cdr3_aa: CASSYLFQYSNQPQHF; v_call: TRBV11-1
cdr3_aa: CSVEGRDRYYGYTF; v_call: TRBV29-1
cdr3_aa: CATDGPSDEQFF; v_call: TRBV10-3
cdr3_aa: CASSVALRGNTEAFF; v_call: TRBV7-9
cdr3_aa: CASSEVVGPYEQYF; v_call: TRBV6-1
cdr3_aa: CASSLGGQGVKPQHF; v_call: TRBV27
cdr3_aa: CASSPGRYTEAFF; v_call: TRBV6-5
cdr3_aa: CASSLVRDSIDTQYF; v_call: TRBV27
cdr3_aa: CASRIPVTGVGGYTF; v_call: TRBV27
cdr3_aa: CASVPGGPKYNEQFF; v_call: TRBV6-1
cdr3_aa: CASTLTGWVTGELFF; v_call: TRBV11-3
cdr3_aa: CASSEEAVRQYITDTQYF; v_call: TRBV6-1
cdr3_aa: CASSSIRDSWAFF; v_call: TRBV19
cdr3_aa: CASSPRGAPSYGYTF; v_call: TRBV18
cdr3_aa: CAWSGRPRSFGEQFF; v_call: TRBV30
cdr3_aa: CASSPEGGRTDTQYF; v_call: TRBV6-4
cdr3_aa: CASSFGGSVLADYNEQFF; v_call: TRBV5-1
cdr3_aa: CASSHQPLLPVATSTDTQYF; v_call: TRBV27
cdr3_aa: CASSKGAPYEQYF; v_call: TRBV7-2
cdr3_aa: CASSFKSSGIHEQYF; v_call: TRBV27
cdr3_aa: CSVVGGTNSYEQYF; v_call: TRBV29-1
cdr3_aa: CSAPLITEAFF; v_call: TRBV20-1
cdr3_aa: CATSRSPRTSTDTQYF; v_call: TRBV15
cdr3_aa: CASSYLDRGMFF; v_call: TRBV6-6
cdr3_aa: CAWASGTSLPDEQFF; v_call: TRBV30
cdr3_aa: CASSLYAPAQSPVVLGLADTQYF; v_call: TRBV28
cdr3_aa: CASSPTGGNQPQHF; v_call: TRBV6-4
cdr3_aa: CAWSQSGSLTHNEQFF; v_call: TRBV30
cdr3_aa: CASSRGKDYGYTF; v_call: TRBV14
cdr3_aa: CASSIVYSGQNIQYF; v_call: TRBV19
cdr3_aa: CASSPSSGSGDEQYF; v_call: TRBV18
cdr3_aa: CASTAGGELFF; v_call: TRBV2
cdr3_aa: CASSQVPPTGLNTEAFF; v_call: TRBV4-1
cdr3_aa: CASSPSSYEQYF; v_call: TRBV18
cdr3_aa: CSVEWQGAIEQYF; v_call: TRBV29-1
cdr3_aa: CASSLAPGAGNTIYF; v_call: TRBV5-1
cdr3_aa: CASRSSPAHTGELFF; v_call: TRBV5-1
cdr3_aa: CASSPRLAGGGNEQFF; v_call: TRBV7-7
cdr3_aa: CASILEPGQGSGYTF; v_call: TRBV5-1
cdr3_aa: CAISESIGTSGSTDTQYF; v_call: TRBV10-3
cdr3_aa: CASSEGGAGRYTF; v_call: TRBV25-1
cdr3_aa: CASSLRAGTTEAFF; v_call: TRBV27
cdr3_aa: CASSRIGTVYGYTF; v_call: TRBV19
cdr3_aa: CASSLGPGQGVREQYF; v_call: TRBV5-1
cdr3_aa: CASSFPGYGGYTF; v_call: TRBV28
cdr3_aa: CASSSQGRRYEQYF; v_call: TRBV5-1